The 31 T cell receptor beta chains below come from one sample, sequenced in a study of PD-1 blockade in classical Hodgkin lymphoma. Exposure to brentuximab vedotin varied, and each patient had relapsed following autologous stem cell transplantation. Libraries were prepared by immunoSEQ multiplex PCR; TCRdb keeps only in-frame clonotypes and omits some of them. The data show 70,000 to 80,000 clones, about 93% seen once. The sequenced sample was peripheral blood mononuclear cells (PBMCs), obtained at baseline. These receptor sequences come from a human donor with classical Hodgkin lymphoma.

V and J are TRBV5-1 and TRBJ2-3; tentative D call: TRBD2 (5 bases). The CDR3 covers 15 residues. CDR1 and CDR2 (germline): SGHRS, YFSETQ. V was shortened by 4 bases and J by 4 bases, with 16 bases between the two germline ends. For the CDR3, the DNA is TGCGCCAGCAGCCGGGCCTCCTCGGAGGCAGATACGCAGTATTTT. Encoded protein: CASSRASSEADTQYF.

The V gene is TRBV10-3, the J gene TRBJ2-5; maybe TRBD2 (5 bases). This CDR3 contains 14 residues. The V gene's germline CDR1 is ENHRY and CDR2 SYGVKD. Trimming took 0 bases from V and 2 from J, leaving 7 bases between them. The CDR3 region is CAISESRTQETQYF. The CDR3 nucleotides read TGTGCCATCAGTGAGTCCAGGACTCAAGAGACCCAGTACTTC.

The chain is built from TRBV27 and TRBJ2-7, with D tentatively TRBD1 or TRBD2 (5 bases each). Germline V CDR1 and CDR2: MNHEY, SMNVEV (reference sequence). The CDR3 contains 14 residues. Trimming pared 5 bases from V and 6 bases from J, leaving 17 bases between. CDR3 region: CASSPGTARSEQYF. CDR3 DNA: TGTGCCAGCAGTCCCGGGACCGCCAGGTCCGAGCAGTACTTC.

The table lists this clone with a few counts. The chain carries TRBV2 and TRBJ2-7; D is unclear. The CDR3 spans 12 residues. Germline V lookup: CDR1 SNHLY, CDR2 FYNNEI. Trimming removed 3 bases from V and 4 bases from J, with 7 bases in between. CDR3 region: CASSDTGYEQYF. In DNA, the CDR3 is TGTGCCAGCAGTGATACCGGTTACGAGCAGTACTTC.

J is TRBJ1-2 and V is TRBV27; a possible D gene is TRBD1 (5 bases). The germline gives CDR1 MNHEY, CDR2 SMNVEV (reference sequence). The V gene lost 6 bases and the J gene lost 4 bases, with 12 bases spanning the gap. The CDR3 spans 13 residues. Here the CDR3 DNA reads TGTGCCAGCAGGCCTGGGACTTTCTATGGCTACACCTTC. The encoded protein is CASRPGTFYGYTF.

This rearrangement joins TRBV2 to TRBJ1-1; D is unresolved. CDR3 size: 14 residues. The germline V gene encodes CDR1 SNHLY and CDR2 FYNNEI. V was trimmed by 3 bases and J by 0 bases, leaving 8 bases between them. As DNA, the CDR3 is TGTGCCAGCAGTGAGAACCCCATGAACACTGAAGCTTTCTTT. Translated: CASSENPMNTEAFF.

The CDR3: CASSLAGQGNSPLHF. DNA of the CDR3: TGTGCCAGCAGTTTGGCGGGACAGGGTAATTCACCCCTCCACTTT. The gene calls are TRBV27 and TRBJ1-6; 9 bases are shared with TRBD1. CDR1 is MNHEY and CDR2 is SMNVEV in the germline V gene (reference sequence). The CDR3 is 15 residues long. V dropped 3 bases and J dropped 6; count of bases not matched to a gene: 3.

The rearrangement uses TRBV6-6 and TRBJ2-7, with 7 nucleotides matching TRBD1. Germline CDR1 reads MNHNY; CDR2 reads SVGAGI (reference sequence). The CDR3 is 12 residues long. V shed 5 bases and J 6 bases; nucleotides not matched to a gene: 4. The CDR3 is CASSATGSEQYF. The DNA for the CDR3 is TGTGCCAGCAGTGCGACAGGGTCCGAGCAGTACTTC.

The DNA for the CDR3 is TGCGCCAGCAGCTCCTTAGCGGGAGGGCTCTACGAGCAGTACTTC. Its translation is CASSSLAGGLYEQYF. The chain carries TRBV5-1 and TRBJ2-7; 11 bases match TRBD2. The CDR3 sequence is 15 residues long. The germline V gene encodes CDR1 SGHRS and CDR2 YFSETQ. J was trimmed by 3 bases and V by 3 bases; bases with no gene match: 5.

The V gene is TRBV5-4, the J gene TRBJ2-5, with D perhaps assigned TRBD1 or TRBD2 (6 bases each). V gave up 7 bases and J gave up 5 bases, with 15 bases separating them. This CDR3 spans 13 amino acids. CDR1 and CDR2 (germline): SGHNT, YYREEE (reference sequence). CDR3: CASALQGGETQYF. Here the CDR3 DNA reads TGTGCCAGCGCCCTACAGGGAGGCGAGACCCAGTACTTC.

The chain is built from TRBV28 and TRBJ1-1; D remains ambiguous. Germline lookup yields CDR1 MDHEN and CDR2 SYDVKM. Trimming shortened V by 4 bases and J by 3 bases, and 9 bases separated the two germline ends. The CDR3 totals 13 residues. The CDR3 protein is CASSYPDDTEAFF. The CDR3 nucleotides read TGTGCCAGCAGTTACCCTGACGACACTGAAGCTTTCTTT.

The chain employs TRBV6-1 and TRBJ2-5; D not certain. The CDR3 loop spans 10 amino acids. Germline V gene sequence: CDR1 MNHNS, CDR2 SASEGT. V gave up 0 bases and J gave up 11 bases, with 4 bases separating them. CDR3 sequence reads: CASSEAQQYF. In DNA, the CDR3 is TGTGCCAGCAGTGAAGCCCAACAGTACTTC.

The chain employs TRBV10-3 and TRBJ2-7; a possible D gene is TRBD2 (6 bases). Looked up from germline, CDR1 is ENHRY and CDR2 is SYGVKD. The CDR3 is made up of 16 amino acids. Trimming took off 4 bases at V and 0 bases at J, with 16 bases between the two ends. CDR3 residues: CAISGGLAPSSYEQYF. The CDR3 nucleotides are TGTGCCATCAGTGGCGGCCTAGCGCCAAGCTCCTACGAGCAGTACTTC.

This rearrangement joins TRBV4-3 to TRBJ2-7; D is undetermined. Trimming cost V 0 bases and J 3 bases, with 6 bases left between them. This CDR3 has 13 amino acids. Looked up from germline, CDR1 is LGHNA and CDR2 is YSLEER. CDR3 DNA: TGCGCCAGCAGCCAAGAGGCTTTCTACGAGCAGTACTTC. It specifies CASSQEAFYEQYF.

The rearrangement links TRBV7-6 to TRBJ1-2; a possible D gene is TRBD1 (6 bases). Germline V gene data show CDR1 as SGHVS and CDR2 as FNYEAQ. The CDR3 is 16 residues long. Between the trimmed V and J ends, which lost 5 bases and 4 bases, there was a span of 20 bases. The CDR3 loop reads CASSLSPGQQAYGYTF. CDR3 bases: TGTGCCAGCAGCCTATCCCCCGGACAGCAAGCCTATGGCTACACCTTC.

This chain connects TRBV19 to TRBJ2-6; no reliable D call. The CDR3 loop spans 15 amino acids. Trimming took 3 bases from V and 0 from J, leaving 6 bases between them. The germline V gene has CDR1 LNHDA and CDR2 SQIVND (reference sequence). The CDR3 DNA sequence: TGTGCCAGTAGTATGCTTCCCTCTGGGGCCAACGTCCTGACTTTC. The encoded protein is CASSMLPSGANVLTF.

The count of this clone is one. J is TRBJ2-3 and V is TRBV2, with TRBD1 matching over 10 bases. J gave up 5 bases and V 6 bases, and 8 bases lay outside the gene matches. Germline V CDR1 and CDR2: SNHLY, FYNNEI. CDR3 length equals 15 residues. The DNA for the CDR3 is TGTGCCAGCAGACCACCGGGACAGGGGTTAGATACGCAGTATTTT. It specifies CASRPPGQGLDTQYF.

The chain recombines TRBV5-6 with TRBJ2-3; 13 positions match TRBD2. V shed 4 bases and J 1 base; nucleotides not matched to a gene: 6. This CDR3 region has 17 residues. CDR1 and CDR2 from the germline V gene are SGHDT and YYEEEE. The CDR3 protein is CASSSRTSGSGTDTQYF. Written as DNA, the CDR3 is TGTGCCAGCAGCAGCCGGACTAGCGGGAGCGGCACAGATACGCAGTATTTT.

V is TRBV5-1 and J is TRBJ1-1; 8 bases map to TRBD1. CDR3 size: 15 residues. Trimming removed 1 base from V and 1 base from J; junction bases left unmatched: 3. Germline V gene sequence: CDR1 SGHRS, CDR2 YFSETQ. The CDR3 region has the DNA TGCGCCAGCAGCTTGACAGGGGGGGCGAACACTGAAGCTTTCTTT. This codes for CASSLTGGANTEAFF.

This chain uses TRBV28 with TRBJ2-1; D is perhaps TRBD2 (7 bases). The length of the CDR3 is 15 residues. The germline V gene has CDR1 MDHEN and CDR2 SYDVKM. With 6 bases removed from V and 5 bases from J, the gap between germline ends came to 17 bases. The chain's CDR3 is CASSLGGRANNEQFF. The CDR3 DNA reads TGTGCCAGCAGCCTAGGGGGGAGGGCAAACAATGAGCAGTTCTTC.

The V call is TRBV7-9, the J call TRBJ1-2; D gene ambiguous. The CDR3 is 14 amino acids. Trimming shortened V by 1 base and J by 4 bases, and 10 bases separated the two germline ends. Germline CDR1 is SEHNR and CDR2 is FQNEAQ (reference sequence). This CDR3 is CASSLVIETYGYTF. CDR3 nucleotides: TGTGCCAGCAGCTTAGTTATTGAAACCTATGGCTACACCTTC.

The chain has TRBV29-1 and TRBJ2-7; 7 bases align to TRBD2. The CDR3 has 12 residues. Trimming removed 4 bases from V and 5 bases from J; junction bases left unmatched: 5. The germline CDR1 and CDR2 sequences are SQVTM and ANQGSEA. CDR3 protein: CSVGGGGNEQYF. In nucleotides, the CDR3 is TGCAGCGTTGGGGGGGGAGGGAACGAGCAGTACTTC.

This chain joins TRBV9 and TRBJ2-1, with TRBD2 as a possible D gene (5 bases). Germline V lookup: CDR1 SGDLS, CDR2 YYNGEE. Between the trimmed V and J ends, which lost 2 bases and 6 bases, there was a span of 9 bases. CDR3 length equals 13 residues. The CDR3 protein is CASSVGLINEQFF. CDR3 bases: TGTGCCAGCAGCGTCGGACTTATCAATGAGCAGTTCTTC. The full variable domain, completed using reference TRBV9 and TRBJ2-1, is DSGVTQTPKHLITATGQRVTLRCSPRSGDLSVYWYQQSLDQGLQFLIQYYNGEERAKGNILERFSAQQFPDLHSELNLSSLELGDSALYFCASSVGLINEQFFGPGTRLTVL.

The chain recombines TRBV7-3 with TRBJ2-2, with D perhaps matching TRBD1 (5 bases). Looked up from germline, CDR1 is SGHTA and CDR2 is FQGTGA. The V and J ends lost 4 bases and 6 bases respectively, with 6 bases between them. This CDR3 comprises 12 residues. The CDR3 coding sequence is TGTGCCAGCAGCTCCAGGGCCGGGGAGCTGTTTTTT. It translates to CASSSRAGELFF.

This rearrangement joins TRBV6-5 to TRBJ2-7, with D unclear. V lost 0 bases, J lost 0 bases, and 6 bases lay in between. The CDR3 extends over 14 amino acids. Germline V lookup: CDR1 MNHEY, CDR2 SVGAGI. CDR3 in DNA: TGTGCCAGCAGTTACTCGGACGACTCCTACGAGCAGTACTTC. Protein sequence: CASSYSDDSYEQYF.

The rearrangement uses TRBV27 and TRBJ2-3, with 10 bases identical to TRBD1. The CDR3 consists of 15 residues. Germline V gives CDR1 MNHEY, CDR2 SMNVEV (reference sequence). The junction had 3 bases not matched to a gene; V was cut back by 3 bases and J by 3 bases. The CDR3 here is CASSFGTGATDTQYF. The CDR3 nucleotides are TGTGCCAGCAGTTTCGGGACAGGGGCGACAGATACGCAGTATTTT.

The chain has TRBV29-1 and TRBJ1-4, with D maybe TRBD1 (6 bases). The CDR3 is 11 amino acids. Germline V CDR1 and CDR2: SQVTM, ANQGSEA. Trimming took off 7 bases at V and 5 bases at J, with 8 bases between the two ends. The CDR3 DNA reads as TGCAGCGGGACAGACAATGAAAAACTGTTTTTT. This encodes CSGTDNEKLFF.

V usage is TRBV7-3 and J usage is TRBJ2-2; the match to TRBD1 covers 8 bases. The trim removed 4 bases at V and 1 base at J, leaving 5 bases unmatched. This CDR3 comprises 16 residues. From germline, CDR1 is SGHTA and CDR2 FQGTGA. Here the CDR3 DNA reads TGTGCCAGCAGCTCATCCGGGACAGGGAACACCGGGGAGCTGTTTTTT. Amino acid sequence: CASSSSGTGNTGELFF.

V usage is TRBV14 and J usage is TRBJ2-1, with D perhaps matching TRBD1 (5 bases). Germline values: CDR1 SGHDN, CDR2 FVKESK. This CDR3 has 18 amino acids. Trimming stripped 4 bases from V and 6 bases from J, with 25 bases between. DNA for the CDR3: TGTGCCAGCAGCCGAATAAAAGGAAGGGGCGCGACCTTCAATGAGCAGTTCTTC. It encodes CASSRIKGRGATFNEQFF.

The chain combines TRBV6-6 with TRBJ1-1; 7 bases are shared with TRBD1. Germline V lookup: CDR1 MNHNY, CDR2 SVGAGI (reference sequence). The CDR3 has 15 amino acids. The V gene end was trimmed by 0 bases and the J gene end by 5 bases; junction bases not matched to a gene: 6. CDR3 loop: CASSYSVGGETEAFF. DNA for the CDR3: TGTGCCAGCAGTTACTCGGTAGGGGGCGAAACTGAAGCTTTCTTT.

V usage is TRBV25-1 and J usage is TRBJ2-7; 10 nucleotides align to TRBD2. The CDR3 length is 17 residues. Germline V CDR1 and CDR2: MGHDK, SYGVNS. With 4 bases clipped from V and 4 bases from J, the junction kept 13 bases outside the gene matches. The CDR3 DNA sequence: TGTGCCAGCAGTGGGGTATCTAGCGGGAGACAGGTATACGAGCAGTACTTC. Translating it yields CASSGVSSGRQVYEQYF.